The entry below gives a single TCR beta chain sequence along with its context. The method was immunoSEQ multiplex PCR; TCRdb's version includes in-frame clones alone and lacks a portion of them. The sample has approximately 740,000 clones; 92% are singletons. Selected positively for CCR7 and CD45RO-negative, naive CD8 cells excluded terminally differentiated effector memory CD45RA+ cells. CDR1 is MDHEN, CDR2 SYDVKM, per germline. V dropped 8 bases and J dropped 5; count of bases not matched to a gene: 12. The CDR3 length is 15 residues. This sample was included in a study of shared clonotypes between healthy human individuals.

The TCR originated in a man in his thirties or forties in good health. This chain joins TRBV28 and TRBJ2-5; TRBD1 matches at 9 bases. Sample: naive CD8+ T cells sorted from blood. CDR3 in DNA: TGTGCCAGCGCCCTTACAGGGGGCTTAATCGAGACCCAGTACTTC. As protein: CASALTGGLIETQYF.